The 9 T cell receptor beta chains below were found in one sample sequenced in a study of T-cell memory formation after mild COVID-19. TCRdb called the 5' RACE reads again in MiXCR, with one record for every CDR3 protein. The sample has roughly 620,000 distinct CDR3 sequences, about a sixth seen once. The sequenced sample consisted of PBMCs or a T cell subset sorted from them (not recorded which). All receptors come from an adult woman who had mild COVID-19 (a few samples of this study predate the infection). Cell type and time point are not known.

The CDR3 protein is CSARGQGPSAAQYF. Written as DNA, the CDR3 is TGCAGTGCTAGAGGGCAGGGACCATCGGCGGCCCAGTACTTC. This chain joins TRBV20-1 and TRBJ2-5; D may correspond to TRBD1 or TRBD2 (5 bases each). This CDR3 spans 14 amino acids. V gave up 1 base and J gave up 9 bases, with 18 bases separating them. CDR1 is DFQATT and CDR2 is SNEGSKA in the germline V gene (reference sequence).

The rearrangement joins TRBV6-5 to TRBJ1-2; D uncertain. The CDR3 is made up of 13 amino acids. Trimming stripped 5 bases from V and 4 bases from J, with 11 bases between. Germline CDR1 reads MNHEY; CDR2 reads SVGAGI. The CDR3, as DNA: TGTGCCAGCAGTCGTTCCCGTGGCTATGGCTACACCTTC. This encodes CASSRSRGYGYTF.

The chain combines TRBV7-9 with TRBJ1-1; D gene unclear. The CDR3 contains 14 residues. Looked up from germline, CDR1 is SEHNR and CDR2 is FQNEAQ (reference sequence). Trimming removed 5 bases at V and 2 bases at J, with 12 bases between. The CDR3, as DNA: TGTGCCAGCAGCGACGACTTACCCAACACTGAAGCTTTCTTT. Encoded protein: CASSDDLPNTEAFF.

This chain joins TRBV20-1 and TRBJ1-4; unclear D gene. The germline V and J ends were trimmed by 2 bases and 11 bases, with 12 bases remaining between them. The CDR3 contains 12 residues. CDR1 is DFQATT, CDR2 SNEGSKA, per germline (reference sequence). The CDR3 DNA is TGCAGTGCTAGATTGTGGGGAGGGAAACTGTTTTTT. It translates to CSARLWGGKLFF.

CDR3 bases: TGTGCCAGCAGTTTACTGGTCTCTGGGGCCAACGTCCTGACTTTC. Translation: CASSLLVSGANVLTF. V is TRBV12-3 or TRBV12-4 and J is TRBJ2-6, with D uncertain. The CDR3 consists of 15 residues. V was trimmed by 2 bases and J by 0 bases, leaving 5 bases between them.

The V gene is TRBV12-3 or TRBV12-4, the J gene TRBJ2-5, with 8 bases identical to TRBD1. The CDR3 is 15 residues long. Unmatched junction bases numbered 9, after V lost 4 bases and J lost 5 bases. This CDR3 reads CASSWTGKGPETQYF. CDR3 DNA sequence: TGTGCCAGCAGTTGGACAGGGAAGGGCCCGGAGACCCAGTACTTC.

This sequence joins TRBV6-5 and TRBJ2-7, with 9 bases aligning to TRBD1. CDR1 MNHEY and CDR2 SVGAGI come from the germline V gene. J lost 2 bases, V lost 5 bases, and 7 bases had no gene match. This CDR3 is 15 amino acids long. CDR3 protein: CASSPGQGTAYEQYF. CDR3 DNA sequence: TGTGCCAGCAGTCCCGGACAGGGGACCGCCTACGAGCAGTACTTC.

The chain employs TRBV12-3 or TRBV12-4 and TRBJ2-5, with D perhaps TRBD2 (5 bases). This CDR3 is built from 14 residues. The germline V and J ends were trimmed by 1 base and 6 bases, with 12 bases remaining between them. The CDR3 protein is CASSLGLAIQTQYF. For the CDR3, the DNA is TGTGCCAGCAGTTTAGGCCTAGCTATCCAGACCCAGTACTTC.

V and J are TRBV18 and TRBJ2-3; the match to TRBD2 covers 9 bases. Trimming cost V 3 bases and J 2 bases; bases outside gene matches: 3. The CDR3 covers 15 residues. Germline V gene lookup returns CDR1 KGHSH and CDR2 LQKENI. This CDR3 reads CASSPAGGITDTQYF. The CDR3 bases are TGTGCCAGCTCACCCGCGGGGGGGATCACAGATACGCAGTATTTT.